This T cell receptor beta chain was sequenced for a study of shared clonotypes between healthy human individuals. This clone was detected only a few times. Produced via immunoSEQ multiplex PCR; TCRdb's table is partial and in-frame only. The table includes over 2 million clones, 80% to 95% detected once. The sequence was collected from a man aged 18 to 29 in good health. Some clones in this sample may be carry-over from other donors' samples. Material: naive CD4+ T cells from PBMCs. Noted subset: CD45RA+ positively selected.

The chain's CDR3 is CAWSSLATDTQYF. The CDR3 nucleotides are TGTGCCTGGAGTTCGCTAGCAACAGATACGCAGTATTTT. The chain has TRBV30 and TRBJ2-3; D may be TRBD2 (5 bases). CDR1 is GTSNPN and CDR2 is SVGIG in the germline V gene (reference sequence). V lost 2 bases to trimming and J lost 3 bases, with 9 bases between them. The CDR3 totals 13 residues.